This T cell receptor beta chain was sequenced in a study of blood T cells in healthy people across ages (dated by TCRdb to the mid-2010s). With respect to the entire study: In model experiments, roughly one uniquely barcoded TCR beta cDNA molecule per two T cells was captured by template switching. The study measured age-related changes in TCR beta repertoire diversity using deep sequencing normalized with unique cDNA molecular identifiers. Donors were grouped into four age groups: young (average approximately 15 years), middle-aged (39), aged (62) and long-lived (just over 80). Donors of different ages were randomly distributed across sequencing lanes to avoid experimental bias. Using the same blood draw, the study looked at two additional independent replicas of 1 million unique cDNA reads for two donors, one aged 18 to 30 and the other aged 80 or older. What the work shows at the level of the full study, not this receptor alone: Estimates of total diversity from one million sequenced T cells were regarded as lower bounds and underestimates. A strong correlation was found between observed TCR beta diversity and the percentage of naive T cells measured by flow cytometry. Because profiling used bulk unsorted PBMCs, naive and antigen-experienced compartments could not be compared conclusively. Compared with the aged group, the long-lived group had more naive CD4+ T cells, fewer expanded clones and increased TCR diversity, a pattern suggesting age selection. Observed TCR beta diversity per million T cells fell roughly linearly with age, and a significant reduction was already apparent by age approximately 40. The CMV infection status of donors was not known, potentially confounding age-related changes in expanded clonotypes.

The protocol used for the library was 5' RACE. Sequencing took place on an Illumina HiSeq 2500. A second PCR of roughly 7 to 11 cycles was run with a J-beta primer mix and a sample-barcoded 5' primer. A template-switch 5' adaptor carrying 12 random nucleotides introduced a unique molecular identifier onto each TCR beta cDNA molecule. At least 3 million CDR3-containing paired-end reads were obtained from each sample. The Mint cDNA synthesis kit, primed by a TRBC-specific oligonucleotide, was used to synthesize first-strand cDNA from all RNA. Following uracil-DNA glycosylase treatment, all cDNA underwent a first 18-cycle PCR with the universal primers M1SS and BC2_uni_R. The study's own analysis went as follows. For normalization, 1 million high-quality reads, each with a distinct molecular identifier, were randomly selected from each sample. Reads with shared molecular identifiers were discarded instead of being binned into consensus sequences. MiTCR, with a Q25 quality threshold and the strictest error-elimination algorithm, was used for CDR3 identification, clonotype clustering and error correction. Lower-bound total TCR beta diversity was estimated with a nonparametric unseen species model using Euler transformation. TCRdb reprocessed the public reads (quality trimming at Q25 with fastp, clone calling with MiXCR) and kept in-frame beta chains. Rows merge per CDR3 protein into single entries with the most common DNA and genes. TCRdb, not the authors, supplied the V and J calls. The sample table contains about 380,000 distinct CDR3 sequences; only one count was recorded for roughly half of them. The ten biggest clones cover roughly 51% of the sample.

To note about this clonotype: Its cognate antigen has yet to be identified. No clone much larger than this one lies a single base away; base qualities are absent.

CDR1 and CDR2 are drawn from the germline V gene: SGHRS, YFSETQ. From its cysteine to its phenylalanine, the CDR3 spans 15 amino acids. The DNA shown is the 45-base CDR3, in frame from base 1. Clipping removes 3 bases from V and 8 bases from J, with 11 as the unmatched junction base count. Donors were under 40 systemically healthy Caucasian individuals from Russia aged 6 to 90 years. Around 10 milliliters of peripheral blood were collected from each donor into EDTA-treated Vacutainer tubes. PBMCs were isolated by Ficoll-Paque density-gradient centrifugation, with at least 6 million obtained per sample. Total RNA, at least 5 micrograms per sample, was extracted from PBMCs with Trizol reagent. For every donor, an aliquot of PBMCs went through flow cytometry to measure the percentages of naive CD45RAhigh/CD27high T cells.

The specimen sequenced was blood. The rearrangement combines TRBV5-1 with TRBJ2-1; 7 central bases correspond to TRBD1. The receptor comes from a man aged 55 to 70 in good health. The CDR3 sequence is CASSSGQVVGDEQFF. The DNA is as follows: TGCGCCAGCAGCTCCGGACAGGTGGTTGGGGATGAGCAGTTCTTC. Beyond the CDR3, the reference TRBV5-1 and TRBJ2-1 genes provide the residues; the full variable domain reads: KAGVTQTPRYLIKTRGQQVTLSCSPISGHRSVSWYQQTPGQGLQFLFEYFSETQRNKGNFPGRFSGRQFSNSRSEMNVSTLELGDSALYLCASSSGQVVGDEQFFGPGTRLTVL.